This TCR beta chain was documented in a study of T cell clonotyping in hematopoietic cell transplantation (dated by TCRdb to about 2021). For the study in its entirety: Recipient samples taken before transplant were obtained following cytoreduction. A total of approximately 130 blood samples were gathered in the study from roughly 37 consecutive transplant recipients along with their related donors. Patient recruitment ran from 2015 to January 2017, and follow-up continued until September 2020 or death. Overall study outcomes, separate from this receptor: Just a small fraction of recipient repertoires overlapped with donor repertoires, and more than 95% appeared de novo at the given depth. A decrease in recipient TCR diversity was observed after transplant, and a progressive increase in pathologically expanded clonotypes was seen from day 30 to day 180. Donor and pretransplant recipient Inverse Simpson Index values predicted broader posttransplant TCR repertoire diversity. The sample size was limited, and because cells were not sorted, the contributions of CD4 and CD8 repertoires could not be separated.

In the case of this clone: This clone's antigen is unknown. No base quality information exists; no much larger clone differs at one position.

The sample's time point label is to be understood as: recipient sample about 28 days before transplant, after cytoreduction. Blood from recipients was drawn about 28 days before transplant and again at days 30, 100 and 180 after transplant. Nuclei Lysis Solution was used to extract genomic DNA from fresh or cryopreserved unfractionated peripheral blood mononuclear cells. The germline V gene yields SGHVS for CDR1 and FQNEAQ for CDR2. V lost 5 bases and J lost 3 bases; the stretch between them is 15 bases long. From its cysteine to its phenylalanine, the CDR3 spans 15 amino acids. Of all the DNA, just the CDR3 is kept, 45 bases in frame from base 1. With the immunoSEQ assay, which is a bias-controlled multiplex PCR relying on V- and J-specific primers, TCR beta CDR3 regions were amplified from genomic DNA. A second PCR step added a proprietary barcode and Illumina adapter sequences to the CDR3 amplicons. An Illumina MiSeq instrument was used to sequence the CDR3 libraries. The authors' pipeline ran thus. Export and quality control were done with immunoSEQ Analyzer 3.0, while downstream analyses used R Bioconductor and Immunarch. Repertoire metrics were calculated using only productive rearrangements within the normalized downsampled data set. Pathologically expanded clonotypes were defined as those larger than 5 templates in the normalized cohort. The Inverse Simpson Index served as the measure of repertoire diversity. The non-normalized data set was used for CMV-specificity analyses so that all clonotypes could be captured. TCRdb mirrors the immuneACCESS table, restricted to in-frame sequences. Some clones are absent from its copies; in checked studies, under half trace to an unresolved V gene, and the reason for the others is unknown. That table supplies the V and J calls and clone size; D and trimming were determined from the DNA. The sample data list about 21,000 clones, and 75% to 90% of these were observed just once. Of the sample, 3% to 4% falls within the top ten clones.

The TCR was taken from a man younger than 35 with biphenotypic leukemia. Some clones in this sample may be carry-over from other donors' samples. Specimen: peripheral blood mononuclear cells, collected before stem cell transplant. The chain uses TRBV7-8 and TRBJ2-3, and possibly TRBD1, on 5 matching bases. The CDR3 region: CASSLRIGVTDTQYF. The DNA is TGTGCCAGCAGCCTGAGGATAGGGGTTACAGATACGCAGTATTTT.